This T cell receptor (beta chain) stems from a study of PD-1 blockade in classical Hodgkin lymphoma. Study-wide findings and caveats: Significantly greater TCR diversity emerged by C4D1 in CD4+ cells but not CD8+ cells. It was reported that newly diagnosed patients had less baseline TCR diversity than healthy donors.

The repertoire was sequenced with immunoSEQ multiplex PCR; TCRdb's copy has only in-frame clones and lacks some. In the table there are 120,000 to 150,000 clones, 78% of which are singletons. Germline CDR1 SNHLY, CDR2 FYNNEI. The CDR3 runs to 14 residues. Trimming took off 4 bases at V and 6 bases at J, with 13 bases between the two ends. For this clone: No antigen is known for it.

After autologous stem cell transplantation all patients relapsed, and prior brentuximab vedotin exposure differed between cohorts. Best responses fell into complete response, partial response or progressive disease. The clonotype comes from a human donor with classical Hodgkin lymphoma. The sample here was peripheral blood mononuclear cells (PBMCs), taken before the second cycle of nivolumab. The V gene is TRBV2, the J gene TRBJ2-1, with a tentative D call TRBD2 (6 bases). CDR3 nucleotides: TGTGCCAGCAGTGGGATGACTAGTCGCAATGAGCAGTTCTTC. It translates to CASSGMTSRNEQFF.